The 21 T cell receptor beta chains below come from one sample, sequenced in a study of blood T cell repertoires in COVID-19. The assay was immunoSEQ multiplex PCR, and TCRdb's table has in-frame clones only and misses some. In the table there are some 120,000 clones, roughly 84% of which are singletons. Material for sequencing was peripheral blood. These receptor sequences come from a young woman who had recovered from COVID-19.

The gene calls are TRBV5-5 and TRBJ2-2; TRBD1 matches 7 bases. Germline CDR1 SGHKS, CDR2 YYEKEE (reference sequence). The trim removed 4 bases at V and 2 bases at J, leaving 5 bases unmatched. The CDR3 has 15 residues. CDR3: CASSLTGDNTGELFF. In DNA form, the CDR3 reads TGTGCCAGCAGCCTAACAGGGGATAACACCGGGGAGCTGTTTTTT.

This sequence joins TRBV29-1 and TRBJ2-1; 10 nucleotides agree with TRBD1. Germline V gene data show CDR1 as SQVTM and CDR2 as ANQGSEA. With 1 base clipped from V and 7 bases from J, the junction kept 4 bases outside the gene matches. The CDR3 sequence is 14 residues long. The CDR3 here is CSVEGQGAKNEQFF. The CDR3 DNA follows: TGCAGCGTTGAAGGACAGGGGGCCAAGAATGAGCAGTTCTTC.

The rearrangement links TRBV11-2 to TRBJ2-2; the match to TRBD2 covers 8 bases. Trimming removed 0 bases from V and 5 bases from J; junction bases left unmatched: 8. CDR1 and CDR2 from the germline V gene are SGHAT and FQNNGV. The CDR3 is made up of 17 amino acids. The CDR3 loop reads CASSLDLRGARTGELFF. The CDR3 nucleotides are TGTGCCAGCAGCTTAGATTTGCGGGGGGCGCGGACCGGGGAGCTGTTTTTT.

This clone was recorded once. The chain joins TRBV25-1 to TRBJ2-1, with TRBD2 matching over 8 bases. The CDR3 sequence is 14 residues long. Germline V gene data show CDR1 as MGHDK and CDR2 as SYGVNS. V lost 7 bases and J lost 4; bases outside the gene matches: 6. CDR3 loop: CASTRTSSYNEQFF. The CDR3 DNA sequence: TGTGCCAGCACTAGGACTAGCAGTTACAATGAGCAGTTCTTC.

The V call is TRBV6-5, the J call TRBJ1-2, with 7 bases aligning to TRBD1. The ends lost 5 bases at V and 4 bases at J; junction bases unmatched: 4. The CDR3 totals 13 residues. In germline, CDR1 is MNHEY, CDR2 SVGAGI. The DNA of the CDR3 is TGTGCCAGCAGTACAGGGGTTAGCTATGGCTACACCTTC. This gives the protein CASSTGVSYGYTF.

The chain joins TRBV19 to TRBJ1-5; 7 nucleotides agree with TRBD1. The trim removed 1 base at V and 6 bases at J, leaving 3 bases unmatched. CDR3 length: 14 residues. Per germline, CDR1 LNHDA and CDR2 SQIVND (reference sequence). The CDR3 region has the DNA TGTGCCAGTAGTATAGTGACAGGGAGTCAGCCCCAGCATTTT. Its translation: CASSIVTGSQPQHF.

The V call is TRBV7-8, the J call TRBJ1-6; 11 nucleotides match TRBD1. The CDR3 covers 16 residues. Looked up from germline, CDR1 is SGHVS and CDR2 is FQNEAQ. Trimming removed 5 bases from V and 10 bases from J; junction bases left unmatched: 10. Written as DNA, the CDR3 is TGTGCCAGCAGCCTAAAGGGGGGACAGGGGGTCTCACCCCTCCACTTT. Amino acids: CASSLKGGQGVSPLHF.

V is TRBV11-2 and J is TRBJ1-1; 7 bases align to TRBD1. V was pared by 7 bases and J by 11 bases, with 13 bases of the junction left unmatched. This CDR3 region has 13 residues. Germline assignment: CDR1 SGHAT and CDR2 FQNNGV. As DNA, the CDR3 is TGTGCCAGCATTCCCACGCGGCAGGGGGATGCTTTCTTT. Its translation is CASIPTRQGDAFF.

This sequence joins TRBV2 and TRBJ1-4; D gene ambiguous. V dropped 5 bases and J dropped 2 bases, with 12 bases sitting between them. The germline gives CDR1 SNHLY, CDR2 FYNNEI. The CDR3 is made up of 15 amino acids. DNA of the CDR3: TGTGCCAGCAGTTGGACCTGGGAGACTAATGAAAAACTGTTTTTT. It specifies CASSWTWETNEKLFF.

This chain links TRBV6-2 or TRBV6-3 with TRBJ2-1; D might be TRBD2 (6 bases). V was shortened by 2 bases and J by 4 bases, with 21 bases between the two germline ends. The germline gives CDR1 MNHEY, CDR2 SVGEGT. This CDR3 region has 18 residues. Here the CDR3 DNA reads TGTGCCAGCAGTTACGGGCAAGGGGCTAGCGAAAAGTACAATGAGCAGTTCTTC. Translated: CASSYGQGASEKYNEQFF.

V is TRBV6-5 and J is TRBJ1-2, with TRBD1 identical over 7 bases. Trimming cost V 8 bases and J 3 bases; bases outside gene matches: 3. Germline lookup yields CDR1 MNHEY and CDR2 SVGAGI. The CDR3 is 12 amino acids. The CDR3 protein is CASGDSYYGYTF. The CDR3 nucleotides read TGTGCCAGCGGGGACAGCTACTATGGCTACACCTTC.

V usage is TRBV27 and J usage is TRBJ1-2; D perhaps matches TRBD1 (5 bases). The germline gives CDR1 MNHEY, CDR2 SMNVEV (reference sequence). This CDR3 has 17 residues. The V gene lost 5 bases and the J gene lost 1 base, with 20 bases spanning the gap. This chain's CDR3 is CASSHLGQGDNNYGYTF. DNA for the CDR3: TGTGCCAGCAGTCATCTGGGGCAGGGCGACAATAACTATGGCTACACCTTC.

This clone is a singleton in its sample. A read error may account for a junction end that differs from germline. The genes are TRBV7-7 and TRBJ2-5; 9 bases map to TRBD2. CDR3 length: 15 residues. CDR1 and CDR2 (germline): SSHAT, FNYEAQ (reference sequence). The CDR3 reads CASSLAGARQETQYF. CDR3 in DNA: TGTGCTAGCAGCTTAGCGGGGGCGAGACAAGAGACCCAGTACTTC. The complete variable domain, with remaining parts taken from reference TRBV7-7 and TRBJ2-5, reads GAGVSQSPRYKVTKRGQDVTLRCDPISSHATLYWYQQALGQGPEFLTYFNYEAQPDKSGLPSDRFSAERPEGSISTLTIQRTEQRDSAMYRCASSLAGARQETQYFGPGTRLLVL.

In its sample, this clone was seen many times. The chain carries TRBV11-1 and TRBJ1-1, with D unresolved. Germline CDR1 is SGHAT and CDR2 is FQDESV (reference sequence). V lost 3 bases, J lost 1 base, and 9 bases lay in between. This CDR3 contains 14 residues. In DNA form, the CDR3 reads TGTGCCAGCAGCTTGGAGGGTACGAACACTGAAGCTTTCTTT. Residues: CASSLEGTNTEAFF.

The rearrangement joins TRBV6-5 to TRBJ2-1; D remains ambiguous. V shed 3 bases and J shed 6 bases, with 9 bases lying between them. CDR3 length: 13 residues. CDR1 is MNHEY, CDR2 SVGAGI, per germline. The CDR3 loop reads CASSYDPGNEQFF. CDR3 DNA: TGTGCCAGCAGTTATGACCCGGGCAATGAGCAGTTCTTC.

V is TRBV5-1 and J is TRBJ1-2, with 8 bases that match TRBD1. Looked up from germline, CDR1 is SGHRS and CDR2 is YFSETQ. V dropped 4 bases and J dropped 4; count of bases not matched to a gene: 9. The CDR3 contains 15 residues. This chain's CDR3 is CASSPTGAYSYGYTF. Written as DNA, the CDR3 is TGCGCCAGCAGCCCGACAGGGGCATATTCCTATGGCTACACCTTC.

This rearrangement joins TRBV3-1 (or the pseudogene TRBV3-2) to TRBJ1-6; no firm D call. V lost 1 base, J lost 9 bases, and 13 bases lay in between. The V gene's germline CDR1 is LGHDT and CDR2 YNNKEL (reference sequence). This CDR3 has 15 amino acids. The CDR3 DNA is TGTGCCAGCAGCCAAGCGTACCAGGTCAGTTCACCCCTCCACTTT. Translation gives CASSQAYQVSSPLHF.

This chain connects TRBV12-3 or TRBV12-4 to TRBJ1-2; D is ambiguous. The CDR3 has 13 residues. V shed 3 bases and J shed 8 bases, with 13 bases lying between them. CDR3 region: CASSFVGGGGYTF. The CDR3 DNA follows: TGTGCCAGCAGTTTTGTAGGAGGTGGCGGCTACACCTTC.

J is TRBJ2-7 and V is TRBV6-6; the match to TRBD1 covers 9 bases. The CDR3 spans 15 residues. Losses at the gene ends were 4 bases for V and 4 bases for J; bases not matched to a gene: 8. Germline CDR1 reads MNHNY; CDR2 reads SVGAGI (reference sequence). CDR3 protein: CASSSLDRGSYEQYF. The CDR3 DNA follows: TGTGCCAGCAGTTCTTTGGACAGGGGTTCGTACGAGCAGTACTTC.

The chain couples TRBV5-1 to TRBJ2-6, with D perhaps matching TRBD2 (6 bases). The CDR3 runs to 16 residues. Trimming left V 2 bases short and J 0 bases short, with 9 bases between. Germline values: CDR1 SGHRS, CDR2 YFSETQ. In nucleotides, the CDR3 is TGCGCCAGCAGCTTTCAGGAGGGCTCTGGGGCCAACGTCCTGACTTTC. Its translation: CASSFQEGSGANVLTF.

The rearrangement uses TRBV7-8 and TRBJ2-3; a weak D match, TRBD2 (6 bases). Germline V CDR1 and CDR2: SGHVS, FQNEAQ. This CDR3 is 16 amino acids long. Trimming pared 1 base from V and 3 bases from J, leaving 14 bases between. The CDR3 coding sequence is TGTGCCAGCAGCTTAGGAGGCGGGGCGGGGACAGATACGCAGTATTTT. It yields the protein CASSLGGGAGTDTQYF.